These 17 T cell receptor beta chains were all obtained from the same sample, sequenced in a study of blood T cells in healthy people across ages. Through a sample-barcoded 5' primer and a J-beta primer mix, a second PCR was run for about 6 to 11 cycles. MiXCR was run by TCRdb on the 5' RACE reads, yielding one entry per CDR3 protein. The sample includes approximately 690,000 distinct CDR3 sequences, roughly 50% of them seen just once. The sequencing sample was made of blood. The receptors shown here come from a man aged 60 to 75 in good health.

This clonotype was observed a single time. One end of the junction fails to match germline, which may point to a read error. V gene TRBV28 combines with J gene TRBJ2-7; D is undetermined. CDR1 is MDHEN and CDR2 is SYDVKM in the germline V gene. The CDR3 sequence is 9 residues long. The CDR3 region has the DNA TGCGAGTCTTCCTACGAGCAGTACTTC. Translating it yields CESSYEQYF.

V and J are TRBV12-3 or TRBV12-4 and TRBJ2-3, with 8 bases that match TRBD2. The CDR3 has 15 amino acids. The trim removed 5 bases at V and 6 bases at J, leaving 10 bases unmatched. DNA of the CDR3: TGTGCCAGCAGTCAACGGGGGGGCGTATTGGATACGCAGTATTTT. Translating it yields CASSQRGGVLDTQYF.

The table lists this clonotype with a count of one. The chain couples TRBV3-1 to TRBJ2-7; no reliable D call. With the DNA end fitting TRBJ2-5 better, the J assignment may be wrong. The germline gives CDR1 LGHDT, CDR2 YNNKEL (reference sequence). The CDR3 sequence is 14 residues long. The CDR3 nucleotides are TGTGCCAGCAGCCTCATGACCAGAAGGGAGACCCAGTACTTC. This translates into CASSLMTRRETQYF.

The chain recombines TRBV20-1 with TRBJ2-3; 9 bases are a match to TRBD1. V lost 5 bases, J lost 5 bases, and 11 bases stayed unmatched. Germline CDR1 and CDR2: DFQATT and SNEGSKA (reference sequence). This CDR3 has 15 residues. CDR3 nucleotides: TGCAGTGCTCCCGCCGGGACAGGGTTTGGAGATACGCAGTATTTT. Translated, it gives CSAPAGTGFGDTQYF.

V is TRBV24-1 and J is TRBJ1-5, with 8 nucleotides matching TRBD1. This CDR3 contains 16 residues. Germline values: CDR1 KGHDR, CDR2 SFDVKD. V was clipped by 5 bases and J by 7 bases; unmatched bases: 12. The CDR3 is CATSATDRGSGQPQHF. As DNA, the CDR3 is TGTGCCACCAGTGCTACAGACAGGGGCAGTGGCCAGCCCCAGCATTTT.

This clonotype was seen a handful of times. The chain couples TRBV28 to TRBJ2-3; D is possibly TRBD1 (6 bases). From germline, CDR1 is MDHEN and CDR2 SYDVKM. V was pared by 2 bases and J by 2 bases, with 11 bases between. The CDR3 runs 15 residues. CDR3 loop: CASSLRGFPTDTQYF. CDR3 nucleotide sequence: TGTGCCAGCAGTTTAAGGGGGTTCCCCACAGATACGCAGTATTTT.

This clonotype was seen just once. V is TRBV6-1 and J is TRBJ1-4; 7 bases agree with TRBD1. Germline CDR1 reads MNHNS; CDR2 reads SASEGT. The CDR3 runs 17 residues. The J segment lost 0 bases and the V segment lost 7 bases, leaving 11 bases of the junction unmatched. DNA for the CDR3: TGTGCCAGCAAAAGACAGGGTTCGCGAGCAACTAATGAAAAACTGTTTTTT. It is translated as CASKRQGSRATNEKLFF.

This chain uses TRBV20-1 with TRBJ1-2, with 7 bases lining up with TRBD1. The trim removed 4 bases at V and 4 bases at J, leaving 9 bases unmatched. Germline V lookup: CDR1 DFQATT, CDR2 SNEGSKA (reference sequence). The CDR3 sequence is 14 residues long. CDR3 loop: CSAILTGLGYGYTF. The CDR3, as DNA: TGCAGTGCTATACTGACAGGGCTTGGCTATGGCTACACCTTC.

The chain links TRBV7-9 to TRBJ2-5; 7 bases are a match to TRBD1. This CDR3 has 17 residues. The V gene's germline CDR1 is SEHNR and CDR2 FQNEAQ (reference sequence). J gave up 3 bases and V 5 bases, and 15 bases lay outside the gene matches. CDR3 in amino acids: CASSDGKGAVWKETQYF. The CDR3 DNA reads TGTGCCAGCAGCGACGGGAAGGGGGCGGTCTGGAAAGAGACCCAGTACTTC. Full variable domain (missing parts from reference TRBV7-9 and TRBJ2-5): DTGVSQNPRHKITKRGQNVTFRCDPISEHNRLYWYRQTLGQGPEFLTYFQNEAQLEKSRLLSDRFSAERPKGSFSTLEIQRTEQGDSAMYLCASSDGKGAVWKETQYFGPGTRLLVL.

This clonotype has more than one count but fewer than ten. J is TRBJ2-1 and V is TRBV2, with D possibly TRBD2 on 6 matching bases. The V end lost 6 bases, the J end lost 6 bases, and 21 bases lay between the germline ends. Germline V gene sequence: CDR1 SNHLY, CDR2 FYNNEI. This CDR3 is built from 16 residues. This CDR3 is CASSRSGQPGVNEQFF. The CDR3 nucleotides read TGTGCCAGCAGCCGCTCTGGTCAGCCGGGAGTCAATGAGCAGTTCTTC.

The chain employs TRBV15 and TRBJ2-2, with 7 bases matching TRBD1. The CDR3 is made up of 15 amino acids. Losses at the gene ends were 2 bases for V and 2 bases for J; bases not matched to a gene: 2. CDR1 and CDR2 (germline): LNHNV, YYDKDF (reference sequence). The CDR3 here is CATSRRQGNTGELFF. CDR3 bases: TGTGCCACCAGCAGACGACAGGGAAACACCGGGGAGCTGTTTTTT.

The genes are TRBV7-2 and TRBJ2-7, with D perhaps given as TRBD1 or TRBD2 (5 bases each). Between the trimmed V and J ends, which lost 5 bases and 0 bases, there was a span of 11 bases. Germline loops: CDR1 SGHTA, CDR2 FQGNSA. The CDR3 runs 14 residues. The DNA for the CDR3 is TGTGCCAGCAGCCGGGGCAGCCACTCCTACGAGCAGTACTTC. It translates to CASSRGSHSYEQYF. The whole variable domain, filled in from reference TRBV7-2 and TRBJ2-7, reads GAGVSQSPSNKVTEKGKDVELRCDPISGHTALYWYRQSLGQGLEFLIYFQGNSAPDKSGLPSDRFSAERTGGSVSTLTIQRTQQEDSAVYLCASSRGSHSYEQYFGPGTRLTVT.

This rearrangement joins TRBV2 to TRBJ1-4; TRBD1 agrees at 8 bases. V lost 5 bases and J lost 5; bases outside the gene matches: 16. The germline gives CDR1 SNHLY, CDR2 FYNNEI. CDR3 length: 18 amino acids. CDR3 DNA: TGTGCCAGCAGTCAAACGCGGACAGGGTCGAGACGAAATGAAAAACTGTTTTTT. It is translated as CASSQTRTGSRRNEKLFF.

The CDR3 sequence is CASRPEQGGNQPQHF. CDR3 in DNA: TGTGCCAGCAGGCCCGAACAGGGGGGGAATCAGCCCCAGCATTTT. V gene TRBV6-6 combines with J gene TRBJ1-5; 8 bases are a match to TRBD1. The CDR3 extends over 15 amino acids. V shed 6 bases, J shed 4 bases, and the junction held 8 bases outside the gene matches. From germline, CDR1 is MNHNY and CDR2 SVGAGI (reference sequence).

The chain uses TRBV10-3 and TRBJ2-4; possibly TRBD2 for D (5 bases). V was trimmed by 4 bases and J by 0 bases, leaving 10 bases between them. This CDR3 has 15 residues. The germline V gene encodes CDR1 ENHRY and CDR2 SYGVKD. The CDR3 region is CAISVGESAKNIQYF. The DNA for the CDR3 is TGTGCCATCAGTGTCGGGGAATCAGCCAAAAACATTCAGTACTTC.

The rearrangement uses TRBV9 and TRBJ2-7; D tentatively reads TRBD1 or TRBD2 (5 bases each). The J call is doubtful: the DNA matches TRBJ2-5 better. The CDR3 covers 16 residues. From germline, CDR1 is SGDLS and CDR2 YYNGEE. The CDR3 nucleotides are TGTGCCAGCAGCGTAGCTATGGCGACGTGGGGGGAGACCCAGTACTTC. It is translated as CASSVAMATWGETQYF.

This clonotype was detected only a few times. The J gene is TRBJ2-5, the V gene TRBV3-1; no definite D call. Gene TRBJ2-7 matches the end of the DNA better, so the J call may be wrong. Germline V gives CDR1 LGHDT, CDR2 YNNKEL (reference sequence). CDR3 length equals 14 residues. CDR3 sequence (DNA): TGTGCCAGCAGCCAAGATCTCCAGTTCTACGAGCAGTACTTC. Protein sequence: CASSQDLQFYEQYF.